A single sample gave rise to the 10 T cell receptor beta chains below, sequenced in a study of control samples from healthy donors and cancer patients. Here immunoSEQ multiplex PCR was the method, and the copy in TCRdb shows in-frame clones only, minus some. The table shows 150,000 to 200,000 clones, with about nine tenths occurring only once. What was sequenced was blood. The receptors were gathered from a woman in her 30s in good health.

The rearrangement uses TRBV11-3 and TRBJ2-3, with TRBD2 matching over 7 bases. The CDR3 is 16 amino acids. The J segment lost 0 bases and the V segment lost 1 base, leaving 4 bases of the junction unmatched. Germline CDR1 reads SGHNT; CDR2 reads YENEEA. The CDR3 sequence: CASSLVLAKSTDTQYF. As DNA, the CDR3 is TGTGCCAGCAGCTTAGTACTAGCGAAAAGCACAGATACGCAGTATTTT.

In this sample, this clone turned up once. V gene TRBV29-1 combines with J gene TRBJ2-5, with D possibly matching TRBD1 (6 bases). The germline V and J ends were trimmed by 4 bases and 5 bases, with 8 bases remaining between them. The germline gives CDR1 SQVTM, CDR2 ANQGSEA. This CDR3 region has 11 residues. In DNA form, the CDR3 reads TGCAGCGTTGCAGGGGCGGAGACCCAGTACTTC. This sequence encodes CSVAGAETQYF.

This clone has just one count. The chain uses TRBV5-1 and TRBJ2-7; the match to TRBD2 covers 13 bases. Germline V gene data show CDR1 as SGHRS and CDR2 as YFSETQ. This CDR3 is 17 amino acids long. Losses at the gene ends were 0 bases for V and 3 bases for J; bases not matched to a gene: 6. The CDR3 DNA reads TGCGCCAGCAGCTTGGCCCCGACTAGCGGGGGGCTCTACGAGCAGTACTTC. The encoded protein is CASSLAPTSGGLYEQYF.

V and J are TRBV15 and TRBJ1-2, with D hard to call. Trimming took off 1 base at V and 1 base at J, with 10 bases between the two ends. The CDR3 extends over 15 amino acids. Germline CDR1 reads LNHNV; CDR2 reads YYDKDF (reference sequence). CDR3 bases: TGTGCCACCAGCAGAGGACAACCGCTTAACTATGGCTACACCTTC. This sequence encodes CATSRGQPLNYGYTF.

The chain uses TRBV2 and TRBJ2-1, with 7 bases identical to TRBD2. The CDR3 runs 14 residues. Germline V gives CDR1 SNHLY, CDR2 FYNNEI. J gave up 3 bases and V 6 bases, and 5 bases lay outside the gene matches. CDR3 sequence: CASRTGTNYNEQFF. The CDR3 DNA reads TGTGCCAGCAGGACCGGGACTAACTACAATGAGCAGTTCTTC.

CDR3 coding DNA: TGCAGCGTTGGCTCCGGGACTAGCTCCACAGATACGCAGTATTTT. It translates to CSVGSGTSSTDTQYF. V and J are TRBV29-1 and TRBJ2-3; TRBD2 aligns across 9 bases. In germline, CDR1 is SQVTM, CDR2 ANQGSEA. V shed 4 bases, J shed 2 bases, and the junction held 7 bases outside the gene matches. This CDR3 has 15 residues.

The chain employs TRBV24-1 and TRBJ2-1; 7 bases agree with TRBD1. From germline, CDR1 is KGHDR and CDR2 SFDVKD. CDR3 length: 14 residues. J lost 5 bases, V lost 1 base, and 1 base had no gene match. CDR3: CATSDLGTDNEQFF. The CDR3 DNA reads TGTGCCACCAGTGATTTAGGGACAGACAATGAGCAGTTCTTC.

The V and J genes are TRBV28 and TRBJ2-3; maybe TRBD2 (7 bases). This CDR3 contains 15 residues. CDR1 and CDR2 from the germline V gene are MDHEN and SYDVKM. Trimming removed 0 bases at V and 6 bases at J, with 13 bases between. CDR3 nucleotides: TGTGCCAGCAGTTTATGGAGACGGGGGGCCGATACGCAGTATTTT. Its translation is CASSLWRRGADTQYF.

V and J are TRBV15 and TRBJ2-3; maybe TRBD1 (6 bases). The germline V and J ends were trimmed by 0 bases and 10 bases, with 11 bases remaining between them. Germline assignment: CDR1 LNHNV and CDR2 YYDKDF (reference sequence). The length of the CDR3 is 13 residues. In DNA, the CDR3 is TGTGCCACCAGCAGAGATGGGGGCGCGGCGCAGTATTTT. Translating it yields CATSRDGGAAQYF.

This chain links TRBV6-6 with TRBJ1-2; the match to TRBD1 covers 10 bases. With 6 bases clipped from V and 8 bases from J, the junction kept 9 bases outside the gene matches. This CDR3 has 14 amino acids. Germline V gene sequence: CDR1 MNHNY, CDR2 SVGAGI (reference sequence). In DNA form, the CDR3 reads TGTGCCAGCAGACCGGGACAGGGGTCAAAAGGCTACACCTTC. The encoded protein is CASRPGQGSKGYTF.